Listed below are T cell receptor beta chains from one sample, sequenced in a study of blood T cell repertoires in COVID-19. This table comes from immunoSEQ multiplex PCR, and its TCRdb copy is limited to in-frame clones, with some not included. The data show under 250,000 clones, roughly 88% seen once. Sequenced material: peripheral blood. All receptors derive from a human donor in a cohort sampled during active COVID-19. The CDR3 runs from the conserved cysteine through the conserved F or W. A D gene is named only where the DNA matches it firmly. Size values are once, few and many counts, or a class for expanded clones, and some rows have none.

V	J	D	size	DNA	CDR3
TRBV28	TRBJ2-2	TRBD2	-	TGTGCCAGCACCACCGGGACTAGCGGGAGAGAGGAGCTGTTTTTT	CASTTGTSGREELFF
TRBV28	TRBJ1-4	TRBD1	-	TGTGCCAGCAGTCTCCAGGGACAGCCTAATGAAAAACTGTTTTTT	CASSLQGQPNEKLFF
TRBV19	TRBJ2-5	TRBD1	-	TGTGCCAGTAGTATAGGACAGGGACCTTACCAAGAGACCCAGTACTTC	CASSIGQGPYQETQYF
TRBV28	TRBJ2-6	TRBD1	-	TGTGCCAGCAGTCAAGGACAGGGAATTGTCTCTGGGGCCAACGTCCTGACTTTC	CASSQGQGIVSGANVLTF
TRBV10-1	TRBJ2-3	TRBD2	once	TGCGCCAGCAGCGGAGGGACTAGCGGTTCAGATACGCAGTATTTT	CASSGGTSGSDTQYF
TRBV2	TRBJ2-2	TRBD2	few	TGTGCCAGCAGAGGACCGGGACTAGCGGCCACCGGGGAGCTGTTTTTT	CASRGPGLAATGELFF
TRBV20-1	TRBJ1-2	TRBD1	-	TGCAGTGCTAGTAGAAGAACGACCGGGACAGATAATGGCTACACCTTC	CSASRRTTGTDNGYTF
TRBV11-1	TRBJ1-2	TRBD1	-	TGTGCCAGCAGCGCCGACAGGGTGTATGGCTACACCTTC	CASSADRVYGYTF
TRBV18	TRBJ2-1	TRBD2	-	TGTGCCAGCTCAGGCTCCGGGACTAGCGGTTTCGAGCAGTTCTTC	CASSGSGTSGFEQFF
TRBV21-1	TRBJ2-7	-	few	TGTGCCAGCAGCCAACGGAGACTAGCCGCATTGGGTCCCTACGAGCAGTACTTC	CASSQRRLAALGPYEQYF
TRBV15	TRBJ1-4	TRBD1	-	TGTGCCACCAGCAGAGGACAGGGGTTGGGAGAAAAACTGTTTTTT	CATSRGQGLGEKLFF
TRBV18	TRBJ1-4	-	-	TGTGCCAGCTCACCACAGTCCAGTAATGAAAAACTGTTTTTT	CASSPQSSNEKLFF
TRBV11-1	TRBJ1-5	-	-	TGTGCCAGCAGCTTAACCGAGGGTCAGCCCCAGCATTTT	CASSLTEGQPQHF
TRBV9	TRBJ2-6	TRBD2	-	TGTGCCAGCAGCGTGTTAGCGGGAGGCTCTGGGGCCAACGTCCTGACTTTC	CASSVLAGGSGANVLTF
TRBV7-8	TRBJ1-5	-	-	TGTGCCAGCAGCTTAGCGTATGGGGCCCAGCCCCAGCATTTT	CASSLAYGAQPQHF
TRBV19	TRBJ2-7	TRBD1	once	TGTGCCAGTAGTACAACGCGACAGGGCGAGCAGTACTTC	CASSTTRQGEQYF
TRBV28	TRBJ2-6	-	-	TGTGCCAGCAGTTTATATCCCGCTTTTTCGAGCTCTGGGGCCAACGTCCTGACTTTC	CASSLYPAFSSSGANVLTF
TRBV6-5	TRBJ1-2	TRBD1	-	TGTGCCAGCAGGCCAGCGGGACAGGGCAACTATGGCTACACCTTC	CASRPAGQGNYGYTF
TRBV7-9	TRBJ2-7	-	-	TGTGCCAGCAGCTTAGGGCAGGGGACGTACTCCTACGAGCAGTACTTC	CASSLGQGTYSYEQYF
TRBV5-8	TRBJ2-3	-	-	TGTGCCAGCAGGGAGCGGACCTCTAGCACAGATACGCAGTATTTT	CASRERTSSTDTQYF
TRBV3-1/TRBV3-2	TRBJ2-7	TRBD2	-	TGTGCCAGCAGCCAAGAGGGACTAGCGGGAGGCTACGAGCAGTACTTC	CASSQEGLAGGYEQYF
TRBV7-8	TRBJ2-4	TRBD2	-	TGTGCCAGCAGCCCGGGACTAGCGGGAAAGAGAGCCAAAAACATTCAGTACTTC	CASSPGLAGKRAKNIQYF
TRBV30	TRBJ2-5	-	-	TGTGCCTGGACCCTCGGGCAGGGAGGCCAAGAGACCCAGTACTTC	CAWTLGQGGQETQYF
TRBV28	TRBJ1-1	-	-	TGTGCCAGCAGTACCGAGGCTCCCCGGGGGGCTTTCTTT	CASSTEAPRGAFF
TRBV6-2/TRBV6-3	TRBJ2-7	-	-	TGTGCCAGCAGCACCACTGGGGCTCCCTACGAGCAGTACTTC	CASSTTGAPYEQYF
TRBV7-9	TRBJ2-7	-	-	TGTGCCAGCAGCCGTGAGCACTACGAGCAGTACTTC	CASSREHYEQYF
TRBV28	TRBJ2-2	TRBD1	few	TGTGCCAGTGCCCCCGGGACAGGTTACACCGGGGAGCTGTTTTTT	CASAPGTGYTGELFF
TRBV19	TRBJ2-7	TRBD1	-	TGTGCCAGTAGTCTCCGACAGGGGGGGTACGAGCAGTACTTC	CASSLRQGGYEQYF
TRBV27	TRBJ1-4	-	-	TGTGCCAGCAGTGGCGCTATGGGGCTTAATGAAAAACTGTTTTTT	CASSGAMGLNEKLFF
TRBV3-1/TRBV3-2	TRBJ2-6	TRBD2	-	TGTGCCAGCAGCCTGGGGGGGGCTGGGGCCAACGTCCTGACTTTC	CASSLGGAGANVLTF
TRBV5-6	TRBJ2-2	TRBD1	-	TGTGCCAGCAGCTTGAAGTTAGGGGGCCATTACACCGGGGAGCTGTTTTTT	CASSLKLGGHYTGELFF
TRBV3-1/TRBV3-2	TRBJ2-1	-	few	TGTGCCAGCAGTACCGGGACTTCTTCTAACAATGAGCAGTTCTTC	CASSTGTSSNNEQFF
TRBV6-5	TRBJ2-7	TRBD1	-	TGTGCCAGCAGCCCCCCGGGACAGAACTCCTACGAGCAGTACTTC	CASSPPGQNSYEQYF
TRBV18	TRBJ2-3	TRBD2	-	TGTGCCAGCTCACACGAGACTAGCGGTAGCACAGATACGCAGTATTTT	CASSHETSGSTDTQYF
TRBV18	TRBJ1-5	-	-	TGTGCCAGCTCAGCCGGAGTGGACAGCAAAAATAGCAATCAGCCCCAGCATTTT	CASSAGVDSKNSNQPQHF
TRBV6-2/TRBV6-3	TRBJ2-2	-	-	TGTGCCAGCAGTTTGGAGGGCAGCTACACCGGGGAGCTGTTTTTT	CASSLEGSYTGELFF
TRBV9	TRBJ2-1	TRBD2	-	TGTGCCAGCAGCTTTAGCGGGAGTGTTATGTATGAGCAGTTCTTC	CASSFSGSVMYEQFF
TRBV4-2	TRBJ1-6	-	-	TGTGCCAGCAGCCAAACCCCCACAGGGTCGGAAGCACCCCTCCACTTT	CASSQTPTGSEAPLHF
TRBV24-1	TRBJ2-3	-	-	TGTGCCACCAGTGATTTCCAGGGAACCACAGATACGCAGTATTTT	CATSDFQGTTDTQYF
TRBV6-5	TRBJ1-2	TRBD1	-	TGTGCCAGCAGGCGACAGGGTCTTAACTATGGCTACACCTTC	CASRRQGLNYGYTF
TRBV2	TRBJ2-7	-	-	TGTGCCAGTAACTCGGGACTCCTCGATCTTGAGCAGTACTTC	CASNSGLLDLEQYF
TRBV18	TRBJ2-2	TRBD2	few	TGTGCCAGCTCACCTCGACTAGCGGGCCACACCGGGGAGCTGTTTTTT	CASSPRLAGHTGELFF
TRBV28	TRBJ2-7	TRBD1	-	TGTGCCAGCTCCACAGGGGGCAAAGAGCAGTACTTC	CASSTGGKEQYF
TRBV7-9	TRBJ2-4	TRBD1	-	TGTGCCAGCAGCTTAGATCGACAGGGAAAATACATTCAGTACTTC	CASSLDRQGKYIQYF
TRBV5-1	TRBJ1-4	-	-	TGCGCCAGCAGCCCTCGGACAAAAAATGAAAAACTGTTTTTT	CASSPRTKNEKLFF
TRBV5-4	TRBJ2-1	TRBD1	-	TGTGCCAGCAGAGACGGACAGGGACTCGGGGATGAGCAGTTCTTC	CASRDGQGLGDEQFF
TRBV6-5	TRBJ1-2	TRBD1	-	TGTGCCAGCAGTTACTCCGGACAGGGCATCTATGGCTACACCTTC	CASSYSGQGIYGYTF
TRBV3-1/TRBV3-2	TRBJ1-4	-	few	TGTGCCAGCAGCCGAGCTCCGGGGGCTAATGAAAAACTGTTTTTT	CASSRAPGANEKLFF
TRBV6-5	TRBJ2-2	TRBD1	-	TGTGCCAGCAGACAGGACAGGGTAAACACCGGGGAGCTGTTTTTT	CASRQDRVNTGELFF
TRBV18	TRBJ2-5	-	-	TGTGCCAGCTCACTTCTAGCTGGGCAAGAGACCCAGTACTTC	CASSLLAGQETQYF
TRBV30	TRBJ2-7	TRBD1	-	TGTGCCTGGAGCGCCACGAATCGGCCTTTTACAGGGGGTTATGGGTACGAGCAGTACTTC	CAWSATNRPFTGGYGYEQYF
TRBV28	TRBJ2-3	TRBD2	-	TGTGCCAGCAGTTTTCGGCGGGAGGGCCGAGATACGCAGTATTTT	CASSFRREGRDTQYF
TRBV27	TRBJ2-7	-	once	TGTGCCAGCAGTTTCGGTGTCAACTCCGTCTACGAGCAGTACTTC	CASSFGVNSVYEQYF
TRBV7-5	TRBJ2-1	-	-	TGTGTCAGAAGCCGCAGGGGGAATGAGCAGTTCTTC	CVRSRRGNEQFF
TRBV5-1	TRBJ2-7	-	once	TGCGCCAGCAGCCGAGACAGCGTCGAGCAGTACTTC	CASSRDSVEQYF
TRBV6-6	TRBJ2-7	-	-	TGTGCCAGCAGTCACCACACCTCCCAGATTTCCTACGAGCAGTACTTC	CASSHHTSQISYEQYF
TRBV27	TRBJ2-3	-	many	TGTGCCAGCAGTTCGGGGGACAGAAGGGCCACAGATACGCAGTATTTT	CASSSGDRRATDTQYF